The TCR beta chain under discussion was sequenced for a study of graft-versus-host responses after intestinal transplantation (dated by TCRdb to 2020 to 2022). Study-wide context: The transplants that recipients received were multivisceral, liver-intestinal, or isolated intestinal. All recipients received anti-thymocyte globulin induction followed by maintenance tacrolimus and steroids for 3 to 4 years. After intestinal transplantation, graft-versus-host and host-versus-graft alloreactive T cell clones in the graft, circulation and bone marrow were tracked using bulk TCR-beta CDR3 sequencing. Alloreactive clones were identified by sequencing pre-transplant mixed lymphocyte reaction products and comparing them with unstimulated pre-transplant donor and recipient T cells. Of the 20 to 25 intestinal transplant recipients enrolled in the cohort, one of whom was a retransplant, a few patients without pretransplant specimens were excluded. A peak of at least 4% donor T cells among recipient peripheral blood mononuclear cells was the definition used for donor T cell macrochimerism. Instead of going to the commercial service, samples from a few later patients were sequenced in-house on an Illumina MiSeq and processed with MiXCR. Study-wide conclusions, independent of this receptor: Conclusions were limited by the relatively low number and heterogeneity of intestinal transplant patients. Early after transplant, peak levels of circulating GvH clones were found to be associated with declines in HvG clones. GvH clones were detected in recipient bone marrow, and some appeared earlier in ileal mucosa or blood, consistent with an intestinal mucosal origin. High GvH to HvG T cell clonal ratios were observed in the allografts of patients with donor T cell macrochimerism.

This specimen's time point label, per the study, means: cells obtained before transplantation from donor or recipient. CD3+CD4+ and CD3+CD8+ populations were FACS-sorted from unstimulated pre-transplant donor and recipient cells taken from spleen or lymph nodes. Concerning this clone itself: It lacks a known antigen. No per-base quality is available; no much larger clone lies one base away.

Reading the germline V gene (reference sequence) gives CDR1 GTSNPN and CDR2 SVGIG. After removal of 5 bases from V and 5 bases from J, the junction retains 4 bases not matched to a gene. From the cysteine up to the phenylalanine, the CDR3 has a length of 12 residues. This entry keeps only the CDR3 DNA: 36 bases, framed from base 1. Preparation of the library involved the immunoSEQ multiplex PCR assay. For most patients, genomic DNA was isolated with the Qiagen DNeasy Blood and Tissue Kit and shipped frozen to Adaptive Biotechnologies for TCR sequencing. High-throughput TCR-beta CDR3 sequencing of genomic DNA from most patients was performed by Adaptive Biotechnologies. The authors' pipeline ran thus. Adaptive's ImmunoSEQ software supplied the TCR sequencing data for under 20 patients, while MiXCR and VDJtools were used to process a few other patients. To correct CD4 versus CD8 sorting errors, sequences present in both subsets at a frequency ratio below 5:1 were removed. CDR3 nucleotide sequences shared between donor and recipient were removed because the origin of such sequences could not be assigned. Alloreactive clones required at least 2-fold expansion over unstimulated cells and minimum CFSE-low frequency of 0.002% (template counts) or 0.001% (read counts). Clones detected in sequenced pre-transplant spleen, lymph node, or MLR CFSE-low populations of the donor or recipient were defined as mappable. The cumulative frequency of alloreactive clones was calculated as a percentage of all sequences, weighted by copy number. TCRdb took this table from immuneACCESS and kept in-frame rearrangements with V and J called. Such tables lack part of the clones; where checked against another copy, unresolved V genes explain under half of the gap, and the rest is unexplained. That table supplies the V and J calls and clone size; D and trimming were determined from the DNA. The sample records more than 65,000 clones, roughly 92% of which are singletons. The leading ten clones occupy roughly 0.39% of the sample.

The chain is made from TRBV30 and TRBJ2-7, and 9 junction bases match TRBD1. Sequencing was performed on unstimulated CD8+ T cells sorted from spleen or lymph node cells, taken before transplant. This receptor was taken from a human donor who was the organ donor for an intestinal transplant. CDR3 protein: CAWGGTGNEQYF. The DNA sequence is as follows: TGTGCCTGGGGCGGGACAGGGAACGAGCAGTACTTC.